Only one count was recorded for the clone carrying this T cell receptor (beta chain). As yet, its antigen is unknown. With 60 Vbeta and 13 Jbeta primers, the PCR was carried out. Authors' processing steps: Later reanalysis found 70 million to 95 million unique TCR beta chains, 9 million to 12 million of them shared. Repertoires were generated with immunoSEQ multiplex PCR, while TCRdb's copy carries only in-frame clones and drops some. Clone size and the V and J calls come from that table; the DNA yielded D and trimming. The sample lists roughly 150,000 clones, almost 85% occurring once. These data come from a study of cytomegalovirus exposure and HLA in healthy donors. The study, taken as a whole, reports: Listed as cytomegalovirus-associated were 150 or so TCR beta chains. Equally common other TCR beta chains were less clonally expanded than HLA-associated ones, a later analysis found. Presence/absence results assume similar sequencing depth per donor, which may not hold.

The clonotype was recovered from a man aged 25 to 45 in good health and CMV-seronegative. The sample consisted of PBMCs.

The CDR3 here is CASSYSGTSGSYEQYF. The CDR3 nucleotides are TGTGCCAGCAGTTATAGTGGGACTAGCGGTTCCTACGAGCAGTACTTC. V usage is TRBV6-5 and J usage is TRBJ2-7; 11 bases fit TRBD2. The CDR3 is 16 residues long. CDR1 is MNHEY, CDR2 SVGAGI, per germline. J lost 1 base, V lost 3 bases, and 5 bases had no gene match.